The following is a TCR beta chain sequence with its context. Its antigen has not been determined. Nothing much larger sits one base from this clone, and base qualities are not available. This specimen belongs to a study of T cell responses to AZD1222 COVID-19 vaccine (dated by TCRdb to the early 2020s). For the study in its entirety: A total of over 230 trial participants underwent TCR sequencing, of whom nearly 210 had received two doses of AZD1222 and 26 had received two doses of the MenACWY control vaccine. Enrollment into the trials was organized by age into subgroups of 18-55, 56-69 and 70-plus years, and those subgroups contained roughly 150, 30 and 60 TCR-sequenced participants, respectively.

The CDR3 regions of human TCRbeta chains were subjected to immunosequencing. The original pipeline was this. Repertoire TCRs were matched against a reference library of SARS-CoV-2-specific TCRs generated with the MIRA antigen-specificity platform. Breadth meant the fraction of unique TCRs that were SARS-CoV-2-associated, whereas depth meant the fraction of total T cells that were SARS-CoV-2-associated. Using the MIRA data, each spike-specific TCR was mapped to the spike region that the TCR reacts to and placed in a CD4 or CD8 class. Log10-transformed breadth and depth values were compared by one-way ANOVA with Sidak's multiple comparisons tests. The clones in this table, taken by TCRdb from immuneACCESS, are in-frame only. Not every clone is retained; where verified, under half of the shortfall comes from an unresolved V gene, and the cause of the rest is unknown. V and J calls plus clone size are reproduced from that table; the DNA served to infer D and trimming. This sample comprises around 74,000 clones, about 90% of them detected only once. Roughly 7% of the sample is taken by the ten largest.

The time point label here, explained by the study, means: baseline before first vaccination. The treatment or condition tag for this specimen amounts to: meningococcal conjugate vaccine given as trial control. Samples from vaccinated people were obtained from the UK trials COV001 and COV002, which included a single-blind randomized controlled phase 2/3 trial of AZD1222 (ChAdOx1 nCoV-19) in healthy adults. For TCRbeta chain sequencing, PBMC samples from trial participants were taken at day 0 and at day 28 after the second dose. For CDR1 and CDR2, the germline V gene (reference sequence) lists DFQATT and SNEGSKA. The V and J ends are trimmed by 5 bases and 12 bases, leaving 14 bases between them. Including cysteine and phenylalanine, the CDR3 has 11 amino acids. Only CDR3 DNA is held: 33 bases, read in frame from base 1. General findings and caveats noted by the study authors: A significant rise in spike-specific TCR breadth and depth was observed after two AZD1222 doses relative to day 0 and relative to MenACWY recipients. CD4 TCRs associated with the vaccine covered the entire spike protein, and the dominant responses were in regions 160-218 and 743-854. No day 14 peak-response samples were available, so repertoires were characterized only after the peak T cell response. The 56-69-year group was small, and its depth increase did not reach significance, likely because of low power. Conclusions about previously exposed vaccinees were limited because only six AZD1222 recipients were SARS-CoV-2 seropositive at baseline. Nearly half of unique spike-specific TCRs reportedly recognized epitopes outside regions mutated in the B.1.351 and B.1.1.7 variants. Participants were mostly white British and included more females than males, and it was suggested by the authors that clonal diversity may have been underestimated.

The sequence links TRBV20-1 to TRBJ2-1; the D gene cannot be named for sure. This receptor was identified in an adult in good health. Sequencing was performed on peripheral blood, taken on day 0 of MenACWY control vaccination. CDR3 region: CSARSGEAQFF. The sequence in DNA is TGCAGTGCTCGGTCAGGTGAAGCGCAGTTCTTC.